This record concerns one T cell receptor (beta chain) sequence. One end of the junction does not line up with germline, which may come from a read error. The immunoSEQ assay amplified TCRB CDR3 from up to about 2 ug DNA. TCRdb's table, derived via immunoSEQ multiplex PCR, lists solely in-frame clones and lacks some. This sample yields a few thousand clones, of which about 82% are seen a single time; roughly a tenth belongs to the top ten. Germline CDR1 LGHNT, CDR2 FRNRAP. The CDR3 loop spans 17 amino acids. The data derive from a study of glioma-infiltrating T cells after dendritic cell vaccination. Time point specified: after dendritic cell vaccination, including at tumor progression/relapse. The vaccine used monocyte-derived dendritic cells pulsed overnight with autologous tumor lysate.

This chain joins TRBV12-5 and TRBJ1-1; TRBD1 is a possible D gene (6 bases). Sequencing used tumor tissue, obtained after dendritic cell vaccination. This TCR was sampled from a human donor with glioblastoma. CDR3 sequence: CASGLTDSGALNSEAFF. Here the CDR3 DNA reads TGTGCTAGTGGTTTGACCGATTCAGGGGCTTTGAACTCTGAAGCTTTCTTT.